This T cell receptor beta chain appears in the sequencing data of a study of cytomegalovirus exposure and HLA in healthy donors. General study points: Most TCRs appeared rarely, but some public TCRs recurred in many donors. In a later analysis, an Asian-associated ancestry cluster reportedly showed fewer N-insertions than the approximately 610-donor mean. In a later analysis, common viral pathogens appeared linked to several of the most significant clusters.

This PCR relied on a set of 60 Vbeta primers and 13 Jbeta primers. Profiling relied on immunoSEQ multiplex PCR, and the TCRdb table lists in-frame clones only, not all of them. This repertoire includes roughly 73,000 clones. With respect to this clone: No antigen is known for it.

The origin of this receptor is a female donor in good health and CMV-seropositive. The sequenced material came from PBMCs.

CDR3 residues: CASSVGADTQYF. Written as DNA, the CDR3 is TGTGCCAGCAGCGTCGGTGCAGATACGCAGTATTTT. This chain links TRBV13 with TRBJ2-3, with no clear D. There are 12 residues in the CDR3. Germline V gene data show CDR1 as PRHDT and CDR2 as FYEKMQ (reference sequence). Trimming removed 5 bases at V and 4 bases at J, with 7 bases between.